The 2 T cell receptor beta chains below come from one sample, sequenced in a study of T-cell reconstitution after alpha-beta-depleted transplantation in children (dated by TCRdb to about 2016). Receptor amplification or capture employed PCR. This sample was sequenced with an Illumina HiSeq 2500. To normalize quantification of the TCRbeta repertoire, the TCR libraries were built with molecular barcoding that relied on unique molecular identifiers. TCRdb reprocessing: public reads trimmed at Q25 with fastp, clones called with MiXCR, in-frame beta chains kept. One record per CDR3 amino acid sequence lists the most common genes and DNA. For this sample there are around 670,000 distinct CDR3 sequences; about an eighth appear just once. 0.75% to 0.85% of the sample is in the top ten clones. Explained via the paper, the treatment or condition label denotes: allogeneic hematopoietic cell transplantation with graft depleted of TCRalphabeta T cells and CD19 B cells.

Sequenced material: PBMCs, taken before TCRalphabeta/CD19-depleted stem cell transplant. The receptor source for this set is a girl between 2 and 10 years old with congenital amegakaryocytic thrombocytopenia, due to receive a stem cell transplant.

This clonotype was found many times. The CDR3 DNA is TGTGCCAGCAGTTACTCCCACGAGTACGAGCAGTACTTC. Protein product: CASSYSHEYEQYF. The genes are TRBV6-5 and TRBJ2-7; D gene ambiguous. This CDR3 spans 13 amino acids. The germline CDR1 and CDR2 sequences are MNHEY and SVGAGI. V was pared by 0 bases and J by 4 bases, with 7 bases between.

The chain uses TRBV5-1 and TRBJ2-1; 7 positions match TRBD2. J was trimmed by 2 bases and V by 4 bases; bases with no gene match: 9. The CDR3 has 16 amino acids. CDR1 and CDR2 (germline): SGHRS, YFSETQ. The DNA of the CDR3 is TGCGCCAGCAGCCAACTCGGGACTACAACCTACAATGAGCAGTTCTTC. It is translated as CASSQLGTTTYNEQFF.